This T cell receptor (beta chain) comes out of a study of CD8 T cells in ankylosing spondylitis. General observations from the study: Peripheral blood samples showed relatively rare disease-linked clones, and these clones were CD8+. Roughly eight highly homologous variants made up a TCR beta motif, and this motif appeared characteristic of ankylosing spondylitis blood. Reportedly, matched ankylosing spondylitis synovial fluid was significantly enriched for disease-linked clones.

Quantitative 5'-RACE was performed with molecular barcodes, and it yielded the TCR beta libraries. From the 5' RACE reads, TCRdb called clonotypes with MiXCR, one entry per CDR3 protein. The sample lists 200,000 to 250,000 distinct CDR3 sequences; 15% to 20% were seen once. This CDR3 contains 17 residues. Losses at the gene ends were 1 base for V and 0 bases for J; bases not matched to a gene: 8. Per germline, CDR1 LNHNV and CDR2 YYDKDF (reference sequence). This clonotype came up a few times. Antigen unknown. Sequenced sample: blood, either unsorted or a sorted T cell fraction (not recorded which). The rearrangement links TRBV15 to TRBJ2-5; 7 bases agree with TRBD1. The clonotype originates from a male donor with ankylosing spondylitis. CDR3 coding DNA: TGTGCCACCAGCAGAGGTCCGGGACAGTTGTACCAAGAGACCCAGTACTTC. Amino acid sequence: CATSRGPGQLYQETQYF.